These T cell receptor beta chains were read from a single sample in a study of T cells in Graves' hyperthyroidism and ophthalmopathy. Via MiXCR, TCRdb re-called the multiplex PCR reads, giving one row per CDR3 protein. Of about half a million distinct CDR3 sequences in the sample, just under 20% are singletons; the top ten hold about 50%. What was sequenced was blood. The receptors were sampled from a man in his forties with Graves' ophthalmopathy. The CDR3 runs from the conserved cysteine through the conserved F or W.

v_call: TRBV6-1; j_call: TRBJ1-1; cdr3_aa: CASRLTQGVTAEAFF
v_call: TRBV28; j_call: TRBJ2-5; cdr3_aa: CASSLRRGLWETQYF
v_call: TRBV11-1; j_call: TRBJ2-1; cdr3_aa: CASSPSGRGLYEQFF
v_call: TRBV6-1; j_call: TRBJ2-7; cdr3_aa: CASSEAGGWMEEQYF
v_call: TRBV6-1; j_call: TRBJ1-1; cdr3_aa: CATLVQLNTEAFF
v_call: TRBV29-1; j_call: TRBJ2-1; cdr3_aa: CSVSQGFNEQFF
v_call: TRBV20-1; j_call: TRBJ2-5; cdr3_aa: CSARLGTGVIQETQYF
v_call: TRBV27; j_call: TRBJ1-5; cdr3_aa: CGRGDRVAAVNQPQHF
v_call: TRBV7-9; j_call: TRBJ2-2; cdr3_aa: CASSPPTAGGPPNTGELFF
v_call: TRBV6-5; j_call: TRBJ2-7; cdr3_aa: CASSYFRAKQGGHEQYF
v_call: TRBV7-2; j_call: TRBJ2-2; cdr3_aa: CASSWDSGTGELFF
v_call: TRBV20-1; j_call: TRBJ2-5; cdr3_aa: CSARVRLAGGSETQYF
v_call: TRBV5-8; j_call: TRBJ1-4; cdr3_aa: CASSPVPTYDEKLFF
v_call: TRBV2; j_call: TRBJ1-2; cdr3_aa: CASMRDSNYGYTF
v_call: TRBV12-3/TRBV12-4; j_call: TRBJ1-5; cdr3_aa: CASSLGTTNQPQHF
v_call: TRBV2; j_call: TRBJ2-7; cdr3_aa: CASSEGGTVSYEQYF
v_call: TRBV7-2; j_call: TRBJ2-1; cdr3_aa: CASSQGAIGTPNEQFF
v_call: TRBV27; j_call: TRBJ2-7; cdr3_aa: CASTRLGPGSYEQYF
v_call: TRBV7-9; j_call: TRBJ2-2; cdr3_aa: CASTGLAGEGTGELFF
v_call: TRBV2; j_call: TRBJ2-7; cdr3_aa: CASGRRASSYEQYF
v_call: TRBV11-3; j_call: TRBJ2-2; cdr3_aa: CASSRRGANTGELFF
v_call: TRBV29-1; j_call: TRBJ2-3; cdr3_aa: CSVEQGRTDTQYF
v_call: TRBV4-2; j_call: TRBJ1-4; cdr3_aa: CASSLNPRPLQGSNEKLFF
v_call: TRBV6-1; j_call: TRBJ2-7; cdr3_aa: CASRDTGSTLYEQYF
v_call: TRBV6-1; j_call: TRBJ2-5; cdr3_aa: CVPFREARAETQYF
v_call: TRBV20-1; j_call: TRBJ2-3; cdr3_aa: CSARTQRAADTQYF
v_call: TRBV6-2/TRBV6-3; j_call: TRBJ2-7; cdr3_aa: CASSYDLREQYF
v_call: TRBV20-1; j_call: TRBJ2-5; cdr3_aa: CSASMAGGTQYF
v_call: TRBV19; j_call: TRBJ1-1; cdr3_aa: CASSIKGTEAFF
v_call: TRBV7-9; j_call: TRBJ1-4; cdr3_aa: CASTWLSTNEKLFF
v_call: TRBV6-1; j_call: TRBJ1-5; cdr3_aa: CASSTRGGRGQPQHF
v_call: TRBV20-1; j_call: TRBJ2-3; cdr3_aa: CSALPSGTSTDTQYF
v_call: TRBV20-1; j_call: TRBJ1-1; cdr3_aa: CSATADTDEAFF
v_call: TRBV2; j_call: TRBJ1-2; cdr3_aa: CASYGTGDNYGYTF
v_call: TRBV12-3/TRBV12-4; j_call: TRBJ2-1; cdr3_aa: CASSLHHSGRAPVPYNEQFF
v_call: TRBV5-1; j_call: TRBJ1-1; cdr3_aa: CASSAFQGNTEAFF
v_call: TRBV28; j_call: TRBJ2-7; cdr3_aa: CASSASRGVAYEQYF
v_call: TRBV20-1; j_call: TRBJ2-3; cdr3_aa: CSARDRTRTDTQYF
v_call: TRBV20-1; j_call: TRBJ1-2; cdr3_aa: CSARDAGDSNYGYTF
v_call: TRBV5-1; j_call: TRBJ2-3; cdr3_aa: CASSSWTYTSTDTQYF
v_call: TRBV6-1; j_call: TRBJ1-1; cdr3_aa: CASSNGPSEAFF
v_call: TRBV2; j_call: TRBJ1-1; cdr3_aa: CASSEAHHERAFF
v_call: TRBV19; j_call: TRBJ2-3; cdr3_aa: CASSQGVTGTSTDTQYF
v_call: TRBV7-9; j_call: TRBJ1-1; cdr3_aa: CASSTAGTGNTEAFF
v_call: TRBV2; j_call: TRBJ1-1; cdr3_aa: CASSSGTKASRNTEAFF
v_call: TRBV7-3; j_call: TRBJ2-5; cdr3_aa: CASSSKPRVAGEETQYF
v_call: TRBV6-1; j_call: TRBJ2-1; cdr3_aa: CASRVRDSYNEQFF
v_call: TRBV7-8; j_call: TRBJ2-7; cdr3_aa: CASSGHEDTLSYEQYF
v_call: TRBV20-1; j_call: TRBJ2-1; cdr3_aa: CSASLAGVNNEQFF
v_call: TRBV9; j_call: TRBJ2-3; cdr3_aa: CASSVTLGPTDTQYF
v_call: TRBV6-1; j_call: TRBJ1-5; cdr3_aa: CASRNSNQPQHF
v_call: TRBV27; j_call: TRBJ1-5; cdr3_aa: CASSPDFSNQPQHF
v_call: TRBV18; j_call: TRBJ1-1; cdr3_aa: CASSPINFAPENTEAFF
v_call: TRBV12-3/TRBV12-4; j_call: TRBJ1-3; cdr3_aa: CASSYDGGNTIYF
v_call: TRBV7-2; j_call: TRBJ2-1; cdr3_aa: CASSSPGTGVDEQFF